One sample yielded the 15 T cell receptor beta chains listed below, sequenced in a study of blood T cell repertoires in COVID-19. The repertoire was sequenced with immunoSEQ multiplex PCR; TCRdb's copy has only in-frame clones and lacks some. This sample has over 110,000 clones, with approximately 80% found just once. Sequencing was carried out using peripheral blood. The origin of the receptors is a man aged 55 to 70 with active or convalescent COVID-19.

CDR3 region: CASSYLRNTGELFF. CDR3 bases: TGTGCCAGCAGTTACCTCCGGAACACCGGGGAGCTGTTTTTT. V and J are TRBV6-2 or TRBV6-3 and TRBJ2-2, with D unresolved. Germline CDR1 is MNHEY and CDR2 is SVGEGT. The CDR3 loop spans 14 amino acids. V gave up 2 bases and J gave up 1 base, with 5 bases separating them.

J is TRBJ2-4 and V is TRBV4-3; the D gene is possibly TRBD2 (5 bases). The CDR3 runs 15 residues. Per the germline V gene, CDR1 is LGHNA and CDR2 is YSLEER. V lost 0 bases and J lost 12, with 18 bases in between. CDR3 sequence: CASSQDHEGARTQYF. CDR3 DNA: TGCGCCAGCAGCCAAGATCATGAGGGAGCTCGAACTCAGTACTTC.

V is TRBV7-6 and J is TRBJ2-1; D is undetermined. The CDR3 is 14 residues long. V shed 1 base and J shed 6 bases, with 10 bases lying between them. CDR1 is SGHVS, CDR2 FNYEAQ, per germline. CDR3 in DNA: TGTGCCAGCAGCTTAGAGGCCGCGGCCAATGAGCAGTTCTTC. The encoded protein is CASSLEAAANEQFF.

The chain links TRBV19 to TRBJ1-2, with 8 bases lining up with TRBD1. CDR1 is LNHDA, CDR2 SQIVND, per germline (reference sequence). The CDR3 is 12 residues long. The V segment lost 6 bases and the J segment 7 bases; nucleotides outside the gene matches: 4. The CDR3 region has the DNA TGTGCCAGTAGCCGACAGGGGTCTGGCTACACCTTC. It specifies CASSRQGSGYTF.

Points on this clone: Other DNA sequences in this specimen translate into the identical CDR3. This chain links TRBV6-5 with TRBJ1-1, with D maybe TRBD1 (5 bases). The CDR3 length is 14 residues. Germline lookup yields CDR1 MNHEY and CDR2 SVGAGI. The V end was cut by 2 bases, the J end by 4 bases, with 11 bases between. Written as DNA, the CDR3 is TGTGCCAGCAGTTACGGGCAGGGCGCCACTGAAGCTTTCTTT. This encodes CASSYGQGATEAFF.

The CDR3 spells CASSETGILTTEAFF. DNA of the CDR3: TGTGCCAGCAGTGAAACGGGGATCCTAACAACTGAAGCTTTCTTT. The chain links TRBV25-1 to TRBJ1-1, with D uncertain. The CDR3 length is 15 residues. Germline values: CDR1 MGHDK, CDR2 SYGVNS. Trimming removed 2 bases from V and 5 bases from J, with 15 bases in between.

This clone has just one count. This chain joins TRBV9 and TRBJ2-1; 11 nucleotides line up with TRBD2. This CDR3 comprises 15 residues. The germline CDR1 and CDR2 sequences are SGDLS and YYNGEE. The V and J ends lost 4 bases and 7 bases, in that order; junction bases with no gene match: 7. In DNA, the CDR3 is TGTGCCAGCAGCCCAACGGGACTAGCGGCGAATGAGCAGTTCTTC. This translates into CASSPTGLAANEQFF.

The chain links TRBV12-3 or TRBV12-4 to TRBJ1-1; weak D call: TRBD1 (5 bases). This CDR3 is built from 12 residues. Deletions cut 5 bases from V and 7 bases from J, with 11 bases between. CDR3 sequence (DNA): TGTGCCAGCAGTCTGATGGGACTTGAAGCTTTCTTT. Translation: CASSLMGLEAFF.

The chain uses TRBV25-1 and TRBJ2-1; weak D call: TRBD2 (5 bases). The CDR3 sequence is 12 residues long. The V gene lost 5 bases and the J gene lost 9 bases, with 11 bases spanning the gap. In germline, CDR1 is MGHDK, CDR2 SYGVNS. CDR3 in amino acids: CASSRESGEQFF. The CDR3 DNA reads as TGTGCCAGCAGTAGGGAGAGCGGTGAGCAGTTCTTC.

This clone was detected a few times. The V gene is TRBV7-7, the J gene TRBJ1-6; TRBD1 matches at 10 bases. This CDR3 has 19 amino acids. Trimming cost V 10 bases and J 3 bases; bases outside gene matches: 18. In germline, CDR1 is SSHAT, CDR2 FNYEAQ (reference sequence). Here the CDR3 DNA reads TGTGCCATCGAAGGGGAACCCGAGACAGGGGGCCTCTATAATTCACCCCTCCACTTT. Amino acids: CAIEGEPETGGLYNSPLHF. Variable domain in full (rest from reference TRBV7-7 and TRBJ1-6): GAGVSQSPRYKVTKRGQDVTLRCDPISSHATLYWYQQALGQGPEFLTYFNYEAQPDKSGLPSDRFSAERPEGSISTLTIQRTEQRDSAMYRCAIEGEPETGGLYNSPLHFGNGTRLTVT.

The rearrangement uses TRBV10-3 and TRBJ2-5; D perhaps matches TRBD1 (5 bases). CDR3 size: 12 residues. The V gene's germline CDR1 is ENHRY and CDR2 SYGVKD. V was pared by 10 bases and J by 5 bases, with 14 bases between. CDR3 region: CATHGQGETQYF. Written as DNA, the CDR3 is TGTGCCACCCACGGACAAGGGGAGACCCAGTACTTC.

A note on this clone: The sample contains more than one DNA sequence encoding this CDR3. The chain carries TRBV3-1 (or the pseudogene TRBV3-2) and TRBJ1-2; TRBD1 might be the D (5 bases). Trimming left V 3 bases short and J 4 bases short, with 18 bases between. This CDR3 has 16 residues. The V gene's germline CDR1 is LGHDT and CDR2 YNNKEL (reference sequence). CDR3 sequence (DNA): TGTGCCAGCAGCCATTCTCCAGGGATTTGGTCCTATGGCTACACCTTC. It is translated as CASSHSPGIWSYGYTF.

The gene calls are TRBV11-3 and TRBJ1-1, with D uncertain. There are 12 residues in the CDR3. CDR1 SGHNT and CDR2 YENEEA come from the germline V gene. Trimming cost V 2 bases and J 8 bases, with 9 bases left between them. The CDR3 bases are TGTGCCAGCAGCTTACCTTTGGAGGAAGCTTTCTTT. Protein sequence: CASSLPLEEAFF.

The gene calls are TRBV6-2 or TRBV6-3 and TRBJ1-5; D unresolved. Trimming removed 2 bases at V and 1 base at J, with 9 bases between. The CDR3 spans 15 residues. The V gene's germline CDR1 is MNHEY and CDR2 SVGEGT. The CDR3 DNA is TGTGCCAGCAGTTACGAGGGAGGGAGCAATCAGCCCCAGCATTTT. It translates to CASSYEGGSNQPQHF.

This chain joins TRBV3-1 (or the pseudogene TRBV3-2) and TRBJ1-5; 12 positions match TRBD1. This CDR3 comprises 19 residues. V dropped 6 bases and J dropped 0; count of bases not matched to a gene: 12. From germline, CDR1 is LGHDT and CDR2 YNNKEL (reference sequence). This chain's CDR3 is CASRQAPGQGAYSNQPQHF. The CDR3 nucleotides read TGTGCCAGCAGACAGGCGCCGGGACAGGGGGCTTATAGCAATCAGCCCCAGCATTTT.